This paragraph covers one T cell receptor beta chain sequence. Antigen unknown. TCRdb keeps only in-frame clones here, not all; method: immunoSEQ multiplex PCR. The sample holds roughly 150,000 clones, 80% to 90% seen once. The entry originates in a study of lymphopenia after photon versus proton radiotherapy. Overall study results and limits: In patients who died, overall survival fell as post-nadir TCR diversity dropped more. Relative stability marked proton patients; photon patients lost diversity and naive cells. After lymphocyte nadir, photon-treated repertoires showed oligoclonal expansion, especially CD8+ Temra.

The trim removed 6 bases at V and 3 bases at J, leaving 11 bases unmatched. The CDR3 covers 15 residues. Germline-derived CDR1 and CDR2 are MNHNY and SVGAGI (reference sequence). V is TRBV6-6 and J is TRBJ2-7; 7 nucleotides match TRBD1. The origin of this receptor is a man aged 50 to 60 with gastric cancer. The sequences come from peripheral blood, collected from a patient treated with photon-based radiotherapy. The DNA for the CDR3 is TGTGCCAGCAGAGGGGACAGCCAAAACCTCTACGAGCAGTACTTC. This codes for CASRGDSQNLYEQYF.